The entry below gives a single T cell receptor beta chain sequence along with its context. As yet, its antigen is unknown. The data were taken from a study of beta chain features in type 1 diabetes. General observations from the study: TCRB CDR3s were moderately but significantly shorter in Type 1 diabetes patients in all four CD4+ subsets. Patients showed naive, central memory and Treg TCRB repertoires that appeared more similar than those of healthy donors. HLA effects on TCRB rearrangement stayed unresolved here.

The whole isolated RNA underwent reverse transcription, so sequencing captured expressed TCRB transcripts. Clones were sequenced by immunoSEQ multiplex PCR, and TCRdb holds only the in-frame ones, with some missing. The data hold 150,000 to 200,000 clones, with just over 8% observed a single time. Sequences were obtained from central memory CD4+ T cells from blood. The clonotype was recovered from a woman aged 18-30 years with type 1 diabetes.

DNA for the CDR3: TGCAGCGTTGGAACCGGAGGATTCTCTGGAAACACCATATATTTT. It yields the protein CSVGTGGFSGNTIYF. V gene TRBV29-1 combines with J gene TRBJ1-3, with unresolved D. Trimming removed 4 bases at V and 0 bases at J, with 13 bases between. Per the germline V gene, CDR1 is SQVTM and CDR2 is ANQGSEA. The CDR3 totals 15 residues.